The rows below give T cell receptor beta chains drawn from one sample of a study of regulatory T cells in long-lasting Graves disease. In TCRdb, the multiplex PCR reads were re-called with MiXCR into one record per CDR3 protein. The sample records roughly 530,000 distinct CDR3 sequences, 15% to 20% being singletons. This same sample was also part of a study on T cells in Graves' hyperthyroidism and ophthalmopathy.

The sequences come from peripheral blood mononuclear cells (PBMCs), collected at new diagnosis, from a patient treated with antithyroid drugs. These receptors were taken from a woman aged 40 to 65 with Graves disease. CDR3s include the opening cysteine and the closing phenylalanine or tryptophan. Each record gives: D gene, clone size, V gene, J gene, CDR3 protein, CDR3 DNA. The D gene is left open where the match is weak. Rows give clone size only sometimes, using once, few, many, or a class for an expanded clone.

>.|many|TRBV12-3/TRBV12-4|TRBJ2-1
CASSLLAVSYNEQFF
TGTGCCAGCAGTTTACTGGCGGTATCCTACAATGAGCAGTTCTTC
>.|many|TRBV3-1|TRBJ2-1
CASSYPGNEQFF
TGTGCCAGCAGCTACCCAGGGAATGAGCAGTTCTTC
>.|many|TRBV3-1|TRBJ1-4
CASSQERLATNEKLFF
TGTGCCAGCAGCCAAGAACGACTTGCAACTAATGAAAAACTGTTTTTT
>.|many|TRBV7-2|TRBJ2-7
CASSSLLPPYEQYF
TGTGCCAGCAGCTCCCTACTTCCACCCTACGAGCAGTACTTC
>.|once|TRBV6-1|TRBJ2-2
CASSEGYQATGELFF
TGTGCCAGCAGTGAAGGGTACCAGGCCACCGGGGAGCTGTTTTTT
>.|many|TRBV18|TRBJ2-7
CASSPLDNYEQYF
TGTGCCAGCTCACCTTTGGACAATTACGAGCAGTACTTC
>.|many|TRBV7-9|TRBJ1-5
CASSRDSNNQPQHF
TGTGCCAGCAGCCGCGACAGCAACAATCAGCCCCAGCATTTT
>.|many|TRBV11-2|TRBJ2-1
CASTNSRAPSYNEQFF
TGTGCCAGCACCAACAGCCGGGCCCCGTCCTACAATGAGCAGTTCTTC
>.|.|TRBV12-3/TRBV12-4|TRBJ2-7
CASSLMGTTSYEQYF
TGTGCCAGCAGTTTAATGGGTACTACCTCCTACGAGCAGTACTTC
>.|many|TRBV12-3/TRBV12-4|TRBJ2-1
CASSKSYTYNEQFF
TGTGCCAGCAGCAAGAGTTACACCTACAATGAGCAGTTCTTC
>.|.|TRBV9|TRBJ2-3
CASSTRGSRTDTQYF
TGTGCCAGCAGCACGCGGGGCTCGCGCACAGATACGCAGTATTTT
>TRBD2|many|TRBV6-1|TRBJ2-7
CASSPLAGSYEQYF
TGTGCCAGCAGTCCTCTAGCGGGAAGCTACGAGCAGTACTTC
>.|many|TRBV2|TRBJ2-4
CAIGTAEAKNIQYF
TGTGCCATCGGGACGGCGGAGGCCAAAAACATTCAGTACTTC
>.|many|TRBV24-1|TRBJ1-2
CATSDTGLVTGYTF
TGTGCCACCAGTGATACAGGGTTAGTCACTGGCTACACCTTC
>.|few|TRBV4-2|TRBJ2-7
CASSQDRRIGEQYF
TGTGCCAGCAGCCAAGACCGCAGGATTGGGGAGCAGTACTTC
>.|few|TRBV6-5|TRBJ1-6
CASSYATGGDSPLHF
TGTGCCAGCAGTTACGCGACAGGAGGTGATTCACCCCTCCACTTT
>TRBD2|.|TRBV3-1|TRBJ2-5
CVSSSGLAGKETQYF
TGTGTCAGCAGCTCCGGACTAGCGGGAAAAGAGACCCAGTACTTC
>TRBD1|many|TRBV7-9|TRBJ1-5
CASSPGQYSNQPQHF
TGTGCCAGCAGCCCGGGACAGTATAGCAATCAGCCCCAGCATTTT
>TRBD1|.|TRBV20-1|TRBJ1-4
CSARVLGQEGEKLFF
TGCAGTGCTAGAGTTCTGGGACAGGAAGGCGAAAAACTGTTTTTT
>TRBD2|few|TRBV12-3/TRBV12-4|TRBJ2-7
CASSGSTFSYEQYF
TGTGCCTCGAGCGGGAGCACTTTCTCCTACGAGCAGTACTTC
>TRBD1|many|TRBV12-3/TRBV12-4|TRBJ2-1
CASSLWGTGLFF
TGTGCCAGCAGTTTATGGGGGACAGGGCTGTTCTTC
>TRBD1|many|TRBV2|TRBJ1-1
CASSEWAGGENTEAFF
TGTGCCAGCAGTGAATGGGCAGGGGGCGAGAACACTGAAGCTTTCTTT
>.|many|TRBV11-2|TRBJ2-7
CASSRKPDYEQYF
TGTGCCAGCAGCCGCAAGCCGGACTACGAGCAGTACTTC
>.|.|TRBV5-4|TRBJ1-2
CASSARGTDYGYTF
TGTGCCAGCAGCGCCCGGGGGACGGACTATGGCTACACCTTC
>.|many|TRBV3-1|TRBJ1-1
CASSLSSEAFF
TGTGCCAGCAGCCTTTCCAGTGAAGCTTTCTTT
>.|many|TRBV4-1|TRBJ2-5
CASSQEGPQETQYF
TGCGCCAGCAGCCAAGAAGGGCCTCAAGAGACCCAGTACTTC
>.|few|TRBV27|TRBJ1-6
CASGRGPGVSPLHF
TGTGCCAGCGGCCGGGGGCCCGGGGTGTCACCCCTCCACTTT
>TRBD2|many|TRBV9|TRBJ2-3
CASSAQSGERVDTQYF
TGTGCCAGCAGCGCTCAGAGCGGGGAGAGGGTAGATACGCAGTATTTT
>.|many|TRBV18|TRBJ1-3
CASSPLPGPGNTIYF
TGTGCCAGCTCACCCTTGCCAGGACCCGGAAACACCATATATTTT
>.|few|TRBV7-7|TRBJ2-2
CASSLNGGLNTGELFF
TGTGCTAGCAGCTTAAACGGGGGCCTTAACACCGGGGAGCTGTTTTTT
>.|.|TRBV12-3/TRBV12-4|TRBJ1-1
CASSLAGEDTEALF
TGTGCCAGCAGTTTAGCGGGGGAGGACACTGAAGCTCTCTTT
>TRBD2|few|TRBV3-1|TRBJ2-1
CASSVGLAGVPNNEQFF
TGTGCCAGCAGTGTCGGACTAGCGGGGGTGCCAAACAATGAGCAGTTCTTC
>.|few|TRBV6-5|TRBJ1-3
CASSYDRGSHRTIYF
TGTGCCAGCAGTTACGATAGGGGATCGCATCGGACCATATATTTT
>.|.|TRBV19|TRBJ1-5
CASSISSAGVNQPQHF
TGTGCCAGTAGTATATCGTCGGCAGGGGTTAATCAGCCCCAGCATTTT
>TRBD2|few|TRBV12-3/TRBV12-4|TRBJ2-1
CASSAHGGFSYNEQFF
TGTGCCAGCAGTGCGCACGGGGGGTTCTCCTACAATGAGCAGTTCTTC
>.|few|TRBV7-9|TRBJ1-1
CASSFPQGNTEAFF
TGTGCCAGCAGCTTCCCGCAGGGGAACACTGAAGCTTTCTTT
>.|few|TRBV12-3/TRBV12-4|TRBJ2-2
CASSLDSRLTGVLDTGELFF
TGTGCCAGCAGTTTAGATAGTCGACTAACGGGGGTGTTGGACACCGGGGAGCTGTTTTTT
>.|few|TRBV27|TRBJ2-3
CASSLSLGGSSTDTQYF
TGTGCCAGCAGTTTATCGCTCGGAGGGTCCAGCACAGATACGCAGTATTTT
>.|many|TRBV12-3/TRBV12-4|TRBJ1-2
CASTQWGGYGYTF
TGTGCCAGCACCCAATGGGGGGGGTATGGCTACACCTTC
>TRBD2|.|TRBV28|TRBJ2-7
CASSYGTSGVNEQYF
TGTGCCAGCAGCTACGGGACTAGCGGGGTGAACGAGCAGTACTTC